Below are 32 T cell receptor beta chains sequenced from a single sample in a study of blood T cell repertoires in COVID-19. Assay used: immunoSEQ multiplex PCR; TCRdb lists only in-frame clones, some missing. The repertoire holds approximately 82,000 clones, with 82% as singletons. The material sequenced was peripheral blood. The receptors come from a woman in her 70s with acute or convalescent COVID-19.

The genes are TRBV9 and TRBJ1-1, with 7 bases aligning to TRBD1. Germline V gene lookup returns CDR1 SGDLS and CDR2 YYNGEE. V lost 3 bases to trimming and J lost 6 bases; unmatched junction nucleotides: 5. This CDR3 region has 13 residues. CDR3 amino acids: CASSAGQVSEAFF. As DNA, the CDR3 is TGTGCCAGCAGCGCTGGACAGGTTTCTGAAGCTTTCTTT.

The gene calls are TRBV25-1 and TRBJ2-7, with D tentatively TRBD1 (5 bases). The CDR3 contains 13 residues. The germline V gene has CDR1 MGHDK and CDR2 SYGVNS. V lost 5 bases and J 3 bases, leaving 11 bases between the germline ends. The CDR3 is CASSQGHLYEQYF. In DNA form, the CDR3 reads TGTGCCAGCAGTCAGGGTCATCTCTACGAGCAGTACTTC.

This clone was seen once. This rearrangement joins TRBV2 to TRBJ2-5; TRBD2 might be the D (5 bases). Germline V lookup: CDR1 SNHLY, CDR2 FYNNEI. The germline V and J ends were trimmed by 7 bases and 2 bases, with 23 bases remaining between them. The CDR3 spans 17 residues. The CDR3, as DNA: TGTGCCAGCACCAGGAGGAAAAGACCATTATTGCAAGAGACCCAGTACTTC. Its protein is CASTRRKRPLLQETQYF.

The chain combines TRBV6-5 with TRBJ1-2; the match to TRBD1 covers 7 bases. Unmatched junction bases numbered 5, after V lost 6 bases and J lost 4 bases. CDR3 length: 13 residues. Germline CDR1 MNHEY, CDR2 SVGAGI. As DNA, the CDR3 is TGTGCCAGCAGAAAGACAGGGACCTATGGCTACACCTTC. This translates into CASRKTGTYGYTF.

The CDR3 protein is CASSEVSGGGGELFF. CDR3 sequence (DNA): TGCGCCAGCAGTGAGGTATCAGGGGGAGGAGGAGAGCTGTTTTTT. The chain employs TRBV10-1 and TRBJ2-2, with D perhaps TRBD1 (7 bases). The CDR3 has 15 residues. Per germline, CDR1 WNHNN and CDR2 SYGVQD (reference sequence). V lost 2 bases, J lost 11 bases, and 18 bases lay in between.

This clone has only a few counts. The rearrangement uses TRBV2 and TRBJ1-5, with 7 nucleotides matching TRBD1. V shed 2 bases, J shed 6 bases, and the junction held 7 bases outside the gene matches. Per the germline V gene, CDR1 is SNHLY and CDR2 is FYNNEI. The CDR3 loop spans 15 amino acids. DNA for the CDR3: TGTGCCAGCAGTGAATATTCCCAGGGGGGTCAGCCCCAGCATTTT. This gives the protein CASSEYSQGGQPQHF.

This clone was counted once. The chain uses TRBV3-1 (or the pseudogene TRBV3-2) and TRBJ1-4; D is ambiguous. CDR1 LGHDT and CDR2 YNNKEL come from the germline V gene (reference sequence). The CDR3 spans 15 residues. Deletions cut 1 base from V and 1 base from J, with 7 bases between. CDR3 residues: CASSQGGQTNEKLFF. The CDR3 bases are TGTGCCAGCAGCCAAGGAGGGCAAACTAATGAAAAACTGTTTTTT.

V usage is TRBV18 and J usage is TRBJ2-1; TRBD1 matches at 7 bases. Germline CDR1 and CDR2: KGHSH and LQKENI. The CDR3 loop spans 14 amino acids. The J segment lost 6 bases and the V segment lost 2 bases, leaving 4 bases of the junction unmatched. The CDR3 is CASSPDRVVNEQFF. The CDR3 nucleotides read TGTGCCAGCTCACCAGACAGGGTTGTCAATGAGCAGTTCTTC. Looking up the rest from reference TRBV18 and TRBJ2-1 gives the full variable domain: NAGVMQNPRHLVRRRGQEARLRCSPMKGHSHVYWYRQLPEEGLKFMVYLQKENIIDESGMPKERFSAEFPKEGPSILRIQQVVRGDSAAYFCASSPDRVVNEQFFGPGTRLTVL.

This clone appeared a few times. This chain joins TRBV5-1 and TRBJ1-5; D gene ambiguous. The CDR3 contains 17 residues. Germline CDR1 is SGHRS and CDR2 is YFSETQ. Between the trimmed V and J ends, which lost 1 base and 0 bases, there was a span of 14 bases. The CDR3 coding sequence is TGCGCCAGCAGCTTGCCCAGGCGGGCTTATAGCAATCAGCCCCAGCATTTT. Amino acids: CASSLPRRAYSNQPQHF.

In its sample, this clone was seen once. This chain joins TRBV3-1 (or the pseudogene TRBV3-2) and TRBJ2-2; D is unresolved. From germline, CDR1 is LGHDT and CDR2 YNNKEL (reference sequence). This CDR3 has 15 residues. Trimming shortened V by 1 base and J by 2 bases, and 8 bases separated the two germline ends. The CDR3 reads CASSQVGLNTGELFF. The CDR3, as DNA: TGTGCCAGCAGCCAAGTTGGCTTAAACACCGGGGAGCTGTTTTTT.

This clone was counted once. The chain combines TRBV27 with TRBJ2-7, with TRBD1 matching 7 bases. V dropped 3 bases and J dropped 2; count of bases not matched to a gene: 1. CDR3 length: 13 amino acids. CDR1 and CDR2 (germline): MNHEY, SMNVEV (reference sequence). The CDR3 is CASSFDRAYEQYF. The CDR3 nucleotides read TGTGCCAGCAGTTTTGACAGGGCCTACGAGCAGTACTTC.

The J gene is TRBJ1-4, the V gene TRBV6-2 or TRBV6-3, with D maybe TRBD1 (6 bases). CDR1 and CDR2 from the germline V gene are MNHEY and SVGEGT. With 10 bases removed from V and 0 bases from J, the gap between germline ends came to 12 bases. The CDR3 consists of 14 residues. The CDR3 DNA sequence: TGTGCCACCAACCCAGGGGCAACTAATGAAAAACTGTTTTTT. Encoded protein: CATNPGATNEKLFF.

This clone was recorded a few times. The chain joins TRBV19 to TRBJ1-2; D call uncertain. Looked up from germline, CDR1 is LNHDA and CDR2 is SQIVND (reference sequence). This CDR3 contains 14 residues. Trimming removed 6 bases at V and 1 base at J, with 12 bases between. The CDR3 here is CASSAVRGNYGYTF. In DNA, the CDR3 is TGTGCCAGTAGCGCGGTTCGGGGTAACTATGGCTACACCTTC.

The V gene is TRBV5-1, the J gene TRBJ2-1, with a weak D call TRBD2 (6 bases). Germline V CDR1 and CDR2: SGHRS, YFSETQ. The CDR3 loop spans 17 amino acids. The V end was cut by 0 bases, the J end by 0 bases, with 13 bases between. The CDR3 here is CASSLALGSGSYNEQFF. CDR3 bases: TGCGCCAGCAGCTTGGCCCTCGGGAGTGGCTCCTACAATGAGCAGTTCTTC.

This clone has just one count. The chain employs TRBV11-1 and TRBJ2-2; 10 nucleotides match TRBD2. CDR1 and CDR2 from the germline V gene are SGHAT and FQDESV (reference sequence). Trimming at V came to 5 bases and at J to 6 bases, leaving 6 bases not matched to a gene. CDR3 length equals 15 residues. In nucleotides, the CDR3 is TGTGCCAGCAGCGTTGGGACTAGCGTTTCCGGGGAGCTGTTTTTT. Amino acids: CASSVGTSVSGELFF.

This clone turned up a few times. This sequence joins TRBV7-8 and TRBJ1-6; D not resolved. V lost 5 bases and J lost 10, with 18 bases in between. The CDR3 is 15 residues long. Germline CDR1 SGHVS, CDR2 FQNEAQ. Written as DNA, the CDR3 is TGTGCCAGCAGCGACCGCGGGGAAGGGATCTCACCCCTCCACTTT. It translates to CASSDRGEGISPLHF.

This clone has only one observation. In nucleotides, the CDR3 is TGTGCTAGTGGCATACGGGGATTCGCGAACACCGGGGAGCTGTTTTTT. Translating gives CASGIRGFANTGELFF. The chain combines TRBV12-5 with TRBJ2-2, with D maybe TRBD2 (5 bases). The V end was cut by 6 bases, the J end by 0 bases, with 14 bases between. The CDR3 consists of 16 residues. Germline loops: CDR1 LGHNT, CDR2 FRNRAP.

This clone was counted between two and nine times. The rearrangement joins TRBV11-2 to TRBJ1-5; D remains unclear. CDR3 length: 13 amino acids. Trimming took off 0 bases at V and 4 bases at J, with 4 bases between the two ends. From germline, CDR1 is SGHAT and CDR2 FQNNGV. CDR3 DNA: TGTGCCAGCAGCTTAGACAGAAATCAGCCCCAGCATTTT. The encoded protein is CASSLDRNQPQHF.

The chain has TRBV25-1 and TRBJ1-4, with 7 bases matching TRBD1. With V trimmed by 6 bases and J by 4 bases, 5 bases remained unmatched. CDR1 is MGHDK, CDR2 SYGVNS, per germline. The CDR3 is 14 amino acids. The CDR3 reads CASSSGQNNEKLFF. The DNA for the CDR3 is TGTGCCAGCAGCTCGGGACAGAATAATGAAAAACTGTTTTTT. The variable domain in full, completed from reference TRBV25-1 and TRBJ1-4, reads EADIYQTPRYLVIGTGKKITLECSQTMGHDKMYWYQQDPGMELHLIHYSYGVNSTEKGDLSSESTVSRIRTEHFPLTLESARPSHTSQYLCASSSGQNNEKLFFGSGTQLSVL.

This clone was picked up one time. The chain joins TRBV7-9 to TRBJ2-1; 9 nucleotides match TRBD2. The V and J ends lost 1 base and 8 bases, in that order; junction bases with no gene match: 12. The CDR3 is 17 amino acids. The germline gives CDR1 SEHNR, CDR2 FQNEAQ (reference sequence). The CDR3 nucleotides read TGTGCCAGCAGCTTAGACTTGATAGCGGGAGTTATCGATGAGCAGTTCTTC. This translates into CASSLDLIAGVIDEQFF.

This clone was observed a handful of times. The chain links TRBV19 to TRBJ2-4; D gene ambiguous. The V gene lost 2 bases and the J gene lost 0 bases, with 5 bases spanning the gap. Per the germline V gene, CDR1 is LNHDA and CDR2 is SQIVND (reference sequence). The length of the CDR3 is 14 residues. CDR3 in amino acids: CASSIQLAKNIQYF. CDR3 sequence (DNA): TGTGCCAGTAGTATACAATTAGCCAAAAACATTCAGTACTTC.

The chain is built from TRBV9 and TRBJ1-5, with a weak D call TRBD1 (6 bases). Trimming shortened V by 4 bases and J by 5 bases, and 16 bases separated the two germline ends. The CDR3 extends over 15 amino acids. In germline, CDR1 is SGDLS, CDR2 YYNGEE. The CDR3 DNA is TGTGCCAGCAGCCCCGGGACGGACAGCGATCAGCCCCAGCATTTT. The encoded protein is CASSPGTDSDQPQHF.

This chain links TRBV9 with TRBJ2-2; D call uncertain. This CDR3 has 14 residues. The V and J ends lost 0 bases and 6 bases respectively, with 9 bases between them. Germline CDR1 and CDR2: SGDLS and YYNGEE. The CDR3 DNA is TGTGCCAGCAGCGTAGCTCCTGAGTCCGGGGAGCTGTTTTTT. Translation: CASSVAPESGELFF.

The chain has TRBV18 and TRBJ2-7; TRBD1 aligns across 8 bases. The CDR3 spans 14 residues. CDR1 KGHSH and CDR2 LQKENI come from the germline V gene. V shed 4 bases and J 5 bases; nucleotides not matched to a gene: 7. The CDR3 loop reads CASSQQGVTNEQYF. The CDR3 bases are TGTGCCAGCTCACAACAGGGGGTTACAAACGAGCAGTACTTC. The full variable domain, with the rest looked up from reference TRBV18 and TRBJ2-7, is NAGVMQNPRHLVRRRGQEARLRCSPMKGHSHVYWYRQLPEEGLKFMVYLQKENIIDESGMPKERFSAEFPKEGPSILRIQQVVRGDSAAYFCASSQQGVTNEQYFGPGTRLTVT.

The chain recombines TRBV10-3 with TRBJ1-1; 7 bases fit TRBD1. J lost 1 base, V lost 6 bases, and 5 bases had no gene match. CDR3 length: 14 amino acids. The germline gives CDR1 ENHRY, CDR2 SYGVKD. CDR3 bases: TGTGCCATCAGATGGGACAGCGGGAACACTGAAGCTTTCTTT. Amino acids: CAIRWDSGNTEAFF.

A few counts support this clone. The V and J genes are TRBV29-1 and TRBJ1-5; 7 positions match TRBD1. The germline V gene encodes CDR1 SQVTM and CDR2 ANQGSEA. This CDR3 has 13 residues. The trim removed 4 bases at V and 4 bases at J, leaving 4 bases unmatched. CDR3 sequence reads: CSVGGQLNQPQHF. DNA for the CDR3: TGCAGCGTTGGGGGACAGCTTAATCAGCCCCAGCATTTT.

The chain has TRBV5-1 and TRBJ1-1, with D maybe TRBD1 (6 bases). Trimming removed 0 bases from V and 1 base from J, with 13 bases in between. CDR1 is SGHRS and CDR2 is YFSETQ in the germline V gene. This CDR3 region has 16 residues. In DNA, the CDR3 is TGCGCCAGCAGCTTGGATGGGGGCCTTCCGAACACTGAAGCTTTCTTT. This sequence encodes CASSLDGGLPNTEAFF. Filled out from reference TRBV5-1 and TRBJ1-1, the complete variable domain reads KAGVTQTPRYLIKTRGQQVTLSCSPISGHRSVSWYQQTPGQGLQFLFEYFSETQRNKGNFPGRFSGRQFSNSRSEMNVSTLELGDSALYLCASSLDGGLPNTEAFFGQGTRLTVV.

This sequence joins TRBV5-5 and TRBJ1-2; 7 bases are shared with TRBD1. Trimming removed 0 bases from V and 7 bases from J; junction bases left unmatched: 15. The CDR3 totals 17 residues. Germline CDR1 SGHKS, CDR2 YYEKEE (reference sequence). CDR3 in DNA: TGTGCCAGCAGCTTGGAAAGGGGGCTCGCTGGCCTAGGTGGCTACACCTTC. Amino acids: CASSLERGLAGLGGYTF.

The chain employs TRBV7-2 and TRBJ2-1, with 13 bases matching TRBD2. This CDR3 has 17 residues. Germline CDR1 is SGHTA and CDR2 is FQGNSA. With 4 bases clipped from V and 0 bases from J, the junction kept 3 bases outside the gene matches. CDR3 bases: TGTGCCAGCAGCTGGACTAGCGGGGGATCCTCCTACAATGAGCAGTTCTTC. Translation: CASSWTSGGSSYNEQFF.

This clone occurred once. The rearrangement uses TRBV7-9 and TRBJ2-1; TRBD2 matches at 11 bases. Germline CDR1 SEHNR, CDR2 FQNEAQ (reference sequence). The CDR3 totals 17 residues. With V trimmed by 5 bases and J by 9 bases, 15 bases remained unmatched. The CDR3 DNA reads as TGTGCCAGCAGCCCCTGGGGGATTAGCGGGAGGGCTAGTGAGCAGTTCTTC. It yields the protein CASSPWGISGRASEQFF.

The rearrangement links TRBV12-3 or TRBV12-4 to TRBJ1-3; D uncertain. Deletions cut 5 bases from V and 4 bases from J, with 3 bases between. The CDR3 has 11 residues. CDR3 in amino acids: CASSSGNTIYF. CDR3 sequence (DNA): TGTGCCAGCAGTAGCGGAAACACCATATATTTT.

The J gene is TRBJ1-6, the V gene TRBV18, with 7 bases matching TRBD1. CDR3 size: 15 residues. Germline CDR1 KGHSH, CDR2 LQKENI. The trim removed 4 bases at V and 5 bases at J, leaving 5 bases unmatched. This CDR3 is CASSQTGTDNSPLHF. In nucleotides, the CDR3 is TGTGCCAGCTCACAGACCGGGACAGATAATTCACCCCTCCACTTT.